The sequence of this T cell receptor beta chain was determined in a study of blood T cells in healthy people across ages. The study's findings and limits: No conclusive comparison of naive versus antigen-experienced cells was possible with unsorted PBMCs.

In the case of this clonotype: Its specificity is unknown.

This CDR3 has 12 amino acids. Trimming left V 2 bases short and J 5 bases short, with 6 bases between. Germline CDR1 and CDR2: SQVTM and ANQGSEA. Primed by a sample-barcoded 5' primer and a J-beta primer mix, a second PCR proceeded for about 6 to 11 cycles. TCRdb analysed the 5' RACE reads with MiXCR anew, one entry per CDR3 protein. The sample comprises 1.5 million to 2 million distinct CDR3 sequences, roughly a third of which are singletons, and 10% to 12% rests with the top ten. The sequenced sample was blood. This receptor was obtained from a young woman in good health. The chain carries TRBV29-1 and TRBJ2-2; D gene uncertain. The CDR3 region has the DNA TGCAGCGTTGAATTCAGAACCGGGGAGCTGTTTTTT. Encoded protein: CSVEFRTGELFF.